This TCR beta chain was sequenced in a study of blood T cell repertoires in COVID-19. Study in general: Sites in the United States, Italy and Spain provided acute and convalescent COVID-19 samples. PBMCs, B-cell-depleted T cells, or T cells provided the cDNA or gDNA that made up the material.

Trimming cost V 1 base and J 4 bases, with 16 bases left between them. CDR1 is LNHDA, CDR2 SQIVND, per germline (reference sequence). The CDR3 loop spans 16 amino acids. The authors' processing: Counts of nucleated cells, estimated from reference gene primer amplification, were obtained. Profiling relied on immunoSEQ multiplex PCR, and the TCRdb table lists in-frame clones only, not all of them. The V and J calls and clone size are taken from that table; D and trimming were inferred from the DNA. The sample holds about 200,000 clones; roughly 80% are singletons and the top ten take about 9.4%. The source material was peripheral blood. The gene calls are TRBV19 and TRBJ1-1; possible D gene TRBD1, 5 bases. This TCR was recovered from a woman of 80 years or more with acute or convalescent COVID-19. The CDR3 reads CASSIARLGGSTEAFF. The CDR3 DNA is TGTGCCAGTAGTATAGCTCGGTTGGGGGGTTCCACTGAAGCTTTCTTT.